What follows describes a single T cell receptor beta chain. Antigen: not known. These data are taken from a study of Ad26.COV2.S vaccination and SARS-CoV-2 variants. Study details: Participants got Ad26.COV2.S intramuscularly, once or twice 56 days apart.

The ends were cut back, 3 bases at V and 3 bases at J, with 12 bases in the middle. The germline V gene encodes CDR1 LNHNV and CDR2 YYDKDF (reference sequence). The CDR3 is 15 amino acids. Treatment denoted: some 20 received Ad26.COV2.S at low or high dose, single or two shots; 5 received placebo; per-sample allocation not given. Day 63 after the first injection of vaccine or placebo was the sampling time. Expression of Wuhan-strain SARS-CoV-2 spike came from the Ad26 vector that formed the vaccine. Whole-study results and caveats: Placebo recipients trailed vaccine recipients in spike-specific TCR breadth. The TCR breadth and depth analyses may have produced an underestimate of total T cell responses.

The protocol was immunoSEQ multiplex PCR, while the TCRdb copy is restricted to in-frame clones and leaves out a portion. The data contain approximately 400,000 clones, roughly 80% of them singletons. The chain recombines TRBV15 with TRBJ1-5, with a tentative D call TRBD1 (5 bases). The clonotype comes from a person between 18 and 59 years old who received the Ad26.COV2.S COVID-19 vaccine or a placebo. Sequenced material: peripheral blood, taken in a trial of Ad26.COV2.S vaccine versus placebo. In nucleotides, the CDR3 is TGTGCCACCAGCAGGGGGGGGACTGACAATCAGCCCCAGCATTTT. The encoded protein is CATSRGGTDNQPQHF.